The rows below give T cell receptor beta chains drawn from one sample of a study of shared clonotypes between healthy human individuals. Sequencing used immunoSEQ multiplex PCR; TCRdb keeps in-frame clones, though not all of them. There are over a million clones in the sample; around 76% occur only once, and roughly 1.4% lies in the top ten. The specimen sequenced was memory CD4+ T cells sorted from blood. Source of these receptors: a young man in good health. Both conserved end residues are part of each CDR3. D genes are given only for firm matches. Expanded clones get a size class; other rows say once, few or many, or leave the size out.

V gene	clone size	J gene	D gene	CDR3 DNA	CDR3 protein
TRBV7-8	.	TRBJ2-3	TRBD2	TGTGCCAGCAGGCCACTAGCGGGAGTTAGCACAGATACGCAGTATTTT	CASRPLAGVSTDTQYF
TRBV21-1	.	TRBJ2-7	.	TGTGCCAGCAAAAACAGGGGGAACAGCTCCTACGAGCAGTACTTC	CASKNRGNSSYEQYF
TRBV5-1	.	TRBJ2-5	.	TGCGCCAGCAGCTCGGGATCAGGGGTGGGGGAGACCCAGTACTTC	CASSSGSGVGETQYF
TRBV15	once	TRBJ2-1	.	TGTGCCACCAGCAGAGATCGCGGAATCGAGCAGTTCTTC	CATSRDRGIEQFF
TRBV25-1	.	TRBJ2-7	.	TGTGCCAGCAGTCGCGCCGGACCCTACGAGCAGTACTTC	CASSRAGPYEQYF
TRBV28	.	TRBJ2-7	TRBD1	TGTGCCAGCAGCCTCGGACAGGGCTTCGGGGAGTTACGCGAGCAGTACTTC	CASSLGQGFGELREQYF
TRBV29-1	once	TRBJ2-3	TRBD2	TGCAGCGTTGATTCGGCGGGAGGGGACACAGATACGCAGTATTTT	CSVDSAGGDTDTQYF
TRBV7-2	.	TRBJ2-1	.	TGTGCCAGCAGGCGAAAAACAGGGGAGGTCTACAATGAGCAGTTCTTC	CASRRKTGEVYNEQFF
TRBV11-3	few	TRBJ2-5	.	TGTGCCAGCAGCTTAGGGACAAAAGAAGAGACCCAGTACTTC	CASSLGTKEETQYF
TRBV6-6	few	TRBJ2-5	TRBD2	TGTGCCAGCAGTGGGCGGGGGGGGAGAGAGACCCAGTACTTC	CASSGRGGRETQYF
TRBV6-6	.	TRBJ2-7	TRBD2	TGTGCCAGCAGTTACGGGGGAGCGGGGACCTACGAGCAGTACTTC	CASSYGGAGTYEQYF
TRBV11-2	.	TRBJ2-1	.	TGTGCCAGCAGCGCACCTCTAGCGAACAATGAGCAGTTCTTC	CASSAPLANNEQFF
TRBV10-2	few	TRBJ2-7	TRBD2	TGCGCCAGCGGAAACGGAGGACTAGCGGCCTACGAGCAGTACTTC	CASGNGGLAAYEQYF
TRBV21-1	.	TRBJ1-2	.	TGTGCCAGCAGCCCTCTGGGGCGGGGGACCTATGGCTACACCTTC	CASSPLGRGTYGYTF
TRBV18	.	TRBJ2-7	.	TGTGCCAGCTCACCAGGACAGAAGAACTACGAGCAGTACTTC	CASSPGQKNYEQYF
TRBV18	.	TRBJ1-3	TRBD1	TGTGCCAGCTCACCCAGGGGGACAATTGTGAGGACCTCTGGAAACACCATATATTTT	CASSPRGTIVRTSGNTIYF
TRBV18	once	TRBJ2-1	.	TGTGCCAGCTCACCGGGCCAGCCCGGGGGAAATGAGCAGTTCTTC	CASSPGQPGGNEQFF
TRBV4-2	.	TRBJ2-1	.	TGTGCCAGCAGCCCCCTGGGTTCCTACAATGAGCAGTTCTTC	CASSPLGSYNEQFF
TRBV10-2	.	TRBJ2-2	TRBD2	TGCGCCAGCAGTGAGCCGGGACTAGGTCGTTCCGGGGAGCTGTTTTTT	CASSEPGLGRSGELFF
TRBV6-5	.	TRBJ1-1	.	TGTGCCAGCAGAAGGGGCATGAACACTGAAGCTTTCTTT	CASRRGMNTEAFF
TRBV18	.	TRBJ1-1	.	TGTGCCAGCGCGGGGGCGGGCACTGAAGCTTTCTTT	CASAGAGTEAFF
TRBV28	.	TRBJ1-1	.	TGTGCCAGCAGTTCGTGGCAACTGAAGACAGGACGGACTGAAGCTTTCTTT	CASSSWQLKTGRTEAFF
TRBV6-5	.	TRBJ2-3	.	TGTGCCACCTCATGGGGGGATACGCAGTATTTT	CATSWGDTQYF
TRBV20-1	few	TRBJ1-1	.	TGCAGCCCCCTGGTGGGCACTGAAGCTTTCTTT	CSPLVGTEAFF
TRBV19	.	TRBJ2-1	TRBD1	TGTGCCAGTAGTCTGACAGGGGCATGGGACAATGAGCAGTTCTTC	CASSLTGAWDNEQFF
TRBV7-5	.	TRBJ2-1	.	TGTGCCAGACACGCGGGGACAGAAGACAATGAGCAGTTCTTC	CARHAGTEDNEQFF
TRBV28	.	TRBJ1-2	TRBD1	TGTGCCAGCAGTTCCGGACAGGGCGATTATGGCTACACCTTC	CASSSGQGDYGYTF
TRBV30	.	TRBJ2-4	TRBD2	TGTGCCTGGAGTGTAGGCGGGGGGGCTTTGACCAAAAACATTCAGTACTTC	CAWSVGGGALTKNIQYF
TRBV6-5	.	TRBJ2-5	.	TGTGCCAGCAAATCCGGTAGCGCCCACGGAGAGACCCAGTACTTC	CASKSGSAHGETQYF
TRBV30	few	TRBJ2-7	TRBD1	TGTGCCTGGATGCGCAGGGGGTTCCCCTACGAGCAGTACTTC	CAWMRRGFPYEQYF
TRBV28	.	TRBJ2-5	TRBD2	TGTGCCAGCAGTTCCACTAGCGGGGGCTGGGGGGAGACCCAGTACTTC	CASSSTSGGWGETQYF
TRBV18	.	TRBJ2-7	.	TGTGCCAGCTCACCTCCGCAGGGTTTACACGAGCAGTACTTC	CASSPPQGLHEQYF
TRBV9	many	TRBJ2-1	.	TGTGCCAGCAGCGTAGAGCTGCGGGATGAGCAGTTCTTC	CASSVELRDEQFF
TRBV18	.	TRBJ2-1	.	TGTGCCAGCTCGCCACTCACAGCCTACAATGAGCAGTTCTTC	CASSPLTAYNEQFF
TRBV11-2	.	TRBJ2-3	TRBD2	TGTGCCAGCAGCATGCTAGCGGGCGATACGCAGTATTTT	CASSMLAGDTQYF
TRBV30	.	TRBJ2-5	.	TGTGCCTGGAGTGTAAAGGTCTCCCAACAAGAGACCCAGTACTTC	CAWSVKVSQQETQYF
TRBV6-5	.	TRBJ2-7	TRBD2	TGTGCCAGCAGTTCCTTAGCGGGGGGCCGGAACGAGCAGTACTTC	CASSSLAGGRNEQYF
TRBV5-1	.	TRBJ1-1	.	TGCGCCAGCAGCTTGGATCCCGGGGGAGCTTTCTTT	CASSLDPGGAFF
TRBV5-1	.	TRBJ2-1	.	TGCGCCAGCAGCCTGTTAAATCCGGGACTTCGAGACAATGAGCAGTTCTTC	CASSLLNPGLRDNEQFF
TRBV6-1	.	TRBJ1-5	.	TGTGCCAGCGTTCATGGCGGAGTAAATCAGCCCCAGCATTTT	CASVHGGVNQPQHF
TRBV19	.	TRBJ2-2	.	TGTGCCAGTAGTATAGTACCCGGGGAGCTGTTTTTT	CASSIVPGELFF
TRBV5-1	.	TRBJ2-5	.	TGCGCCAGCAGCTTGGACCCCGGTTTACCCCCCCGGACCCAGTACTTC	CASSLDPGLPPRTQYF
TRBV15	.	TRBJ2-1	.	TGTGCCACCAGCAGAGTGGCCGGAACCTACAATGAGCAGTTCTTC	CATSRVAGTYNEQFF
TRBV19	.	TRBJ2-7	.	TGTGCCAGTAGTACATCTAGCAGAAGCTCCTACGAGCAGTACTTC	CASSTSSRSSYEQYF
TRBV30	.	TRBJ2-7	.	TGTGCCTGGAGTGACACCCCCTACGAGCAGTACTTC	CAWSDTPYEQYF
TRBV6-1	.	TRBJ2-7	TRBD1	TGTGCCAGCAGTGTGAACAGGGGTTACGAGCAGTACTTC	CASSVNRGYEQYF
TRBV19	.	TRBJ1-4	.	TGTGCCAGTAGTTCCTTGGACAGCCTTGAAAAACTGTTTTTT	CASSSLDSLEKLFF
TRBV5-8	few	TRBJ2-1	.	TGTGCCAGCAGCCCGCGGTCCCAAGAGCAGTTCTTC	CASSPRSQEQFF
TRBV6-4	.	TRBJ2-3	TRBD2	TGTGCCAGCAGTGATACCCCCTCGCGGGGGGTCACAGATACGCAGTATTTT	CASSDTPSRGVTDTQYF